The T cell receptor (beta chain) under discussion was sequenced for a study of T cells in narcolepsy. The CDR3 has 17 amino acids. V lost 2 bases and J lost 0, with 14 bases in between. CDR1 and CDR2 (germline): LGHNA, YNFKEQ. Only in-frame clones appear in the TCRdb table, and some are missing; sequencing was by immunoSEQ multiplex PCR. The sample has about 25,000 clones, about 80% seen once. Sequencing was done on a sample of CD45RA- memory CD4+ T cells from PBMCs. The V and J genes are TRBV4-2 and TRBJ1-5; the D is unclear. This TCR came from a human donor with narcolepsy. The CDR3 DNA follows: TGTGCCAGCAGCCAAAGAGGCCACAGAGATAGCAATCAGCCCCAGCATTTT. Protein sequence: CASSQRGHRDSNQPQHF.